This T cell receptor beta chain is drawn from a study of OX40 agonist ivuxolimab in advanced cancers. This CDR3 has 11 amino acids. Germline V gene data show CDR1 as LNHNV and CDR2 as YYDKDF (reference sequence). V gave up 5 bases and J gave up 5 bases, with 7 bases separating them. Assay: immunoSEQ multiplex PCR; the TCRdb copy retains only in-frame clones and omits some. The table has 90,000 to 100,000 clones, 70% to 90% seen once; the top ten hold about 0.82%. This clone was seen a single time. Sequenced material: CD4+ or CD8+ T cells sorted from blood, taken in a trial of the OX40 agonist ivuxolimab. This TCR was recovered from an adult with an advanced solid tumor such as melanoma, head and neck, liver or kidney cancer. The genes are TRBV15 and TRBJ2-7, with D possibly TRBD2 on 6 matching bases. The CDR3 DNA sequence: TGTGCCACCAGCGGGGGGAACGAGCAGTACGTC. This sequence encodes CATSGGNEQYV.